This T cell receptor (beta chain) was found in a study of cytotoxic CD8 clonotypes in ibrutinib-treated CLL. At the level of the study: There were approximately ten relapsed/refractory patients and some 15 treatment-naive patients, and approximately 17 were IGHV unmutated. By median roughly 69 months, roughly twelve had progressed and some 14 stayed remitted; responses had been 2 complete and about 24 partial. Study-wide points: Sustained-remission and progressing patients had unequal sampling times.

The protocol was immunoSEQ multiplex PCR, while the TCRdb copy is restricted to in-frame clones and leaves out a portion. This table holds some 120,000 clones, around four fifths found once. CDR1 and CDR2 (germline): SQVTM, ANQGSEA. The CDR3 is made up of 14 amino acids. Trimming removed 4 bases from V and 9 bases from J; junction bases left unmatched: 6. Comment on this clone: Its antigen is as yet unknown.

The sequencing used PBMCs, collected after 24 months of ibrutinib treatment. This chain uses TRBV29-1 with TRBJ1-6; 10 bases agree with TRBD1. This receptor was identified in a human donor with chronic lymphocytic leukemia. The CDR3 reads CSVGRDRGSSPLHF. The CDR3 DNA is TGCAGCGTTGGACGGGACAGGGGTTCTTCACCCCTCCACTTT.